This paragraph reports one T cell receptor beta chain. Antigen: not known. Survey-depth TCRbeta CDR3 sequencing reported V/J genes and productive frequencies. Repertoires were generated with immunoSEQ multiplex PCR, while TCRdb's copy carries only in-frame clones and drops some. The data contain about 2,000 clones, roughly 66% of them singletons. Germline CDR1 is SGHNT and CDR2 is YYREEE (reference sequence). V was pared by 2 bases and J by 5 bases, with 16 bases between. The CDR3 is 15 residues long. This sample was included in a study of tissue T cells after allogeneic stem cell transplantation. Across the study: Patients with graft-versus-host disease had grafts: four unmodified, three CD34-selected and T-cell-depleted.

Study observations and caveats: Motif-based clustering found tissue-specific repertoire signatures shared across patients, though few clones were shared. Blood and spleen captured only part of the tissue TCR repertoire.

Enrolled prospectively were adult allogeneic hematopoietic cell transplant recipients whose graft-versus-host disease was steroid-refractory. This sequence originates from a male patient at least 60 years old with steroid-refractory graft-versus-host disease after an allogeneic stem cell transplant. The graft donor may be the source of some T cells. This chain links TRBV5-4 with TRBJ1-1; D not certain. The starting material was transverse colon tissue, obtained at autopsy. The CDR3 protein is CASSFGVKGGTEAFF. The CDR3 DNA follows: TGTGCCAGCAGCTTTGGTGTGAAGGGAGGAACTGAAGCTTTCTTT.